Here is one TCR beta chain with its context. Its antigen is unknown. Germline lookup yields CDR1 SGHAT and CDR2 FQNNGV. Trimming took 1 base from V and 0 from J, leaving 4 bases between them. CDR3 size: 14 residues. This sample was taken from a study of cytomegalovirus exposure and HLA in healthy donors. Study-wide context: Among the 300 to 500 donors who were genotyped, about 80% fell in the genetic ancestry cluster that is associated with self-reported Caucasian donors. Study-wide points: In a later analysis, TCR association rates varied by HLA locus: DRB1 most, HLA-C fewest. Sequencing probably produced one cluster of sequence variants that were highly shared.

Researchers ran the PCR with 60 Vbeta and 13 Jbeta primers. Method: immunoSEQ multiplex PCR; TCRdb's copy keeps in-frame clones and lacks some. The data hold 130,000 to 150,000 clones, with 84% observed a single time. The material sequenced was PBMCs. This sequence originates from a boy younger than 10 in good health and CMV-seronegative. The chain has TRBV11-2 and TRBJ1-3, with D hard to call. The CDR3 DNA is TGTGCCAGCAGCTTAGTCCTCTCTGGAAACACCATATATTTT. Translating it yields CASSLVLSGNTIYF.